This section outlines one TCR beta chain sequence together with its context. These data come from a study of CXCR3-negative and CXCR3-positive naive CD8 T cells. Those CD8+ T cells considered naive were CD45RO-CCR7+CD27+CD95-. There are 13 residues in the CDR3. Germline V lookup: CDR1 SGHAT, CDR2 FQNNGV. UMI-labeled TRB cDNA libraries were prepared by 5' RACE. TCRdb reprocessed the 5' RACE reads and stores each CDR3 protein as one record, lacking DNA. The sample holds around 60,000 distinct CDR3 sequences. The V call is TRBV11-2, the J call TRBJ2-1. Input material: naive CXCR3- CD8+ T cells from blood. This sample's subset: CD45RO-CCR7+CD27+CD95- naive CD8+ T cells lacking CXCR3 (TNR3-). This clonotype was obtained from a human donor in good health. Some clones in this sample may be carry-over from other donors' samples. The CDR3 loop reads CASNGLGYNEQFF.